The 9 T cell receptor beta chains presented below share a single source sample, sequenced in a study of blood T cell repertoires in COVID-19. Sequencing was performed with immunoSEQ multiplex PCR; in TCRdb, only in-frame clones are kept and a portion is missing. The sample has some 300,000 clones, 90% seen once; the top ten hold around 1%. The sequencing input was peripheral blood. The receptor set was obtained from a woman aged 40 to 55 with COVID-19, enrolled during active disease.

The chain uses TRBV5-4 and TRBJ2-2, with 8 bases that match TRBD2. The germline V gene encodes CDR1 SGHNT and CDR2 YYREEE (reference sequence). The V segment lost 2 bases and the J segment 5 bases; nucleotides outside the gene matches: 8. The CDR3 extends over 16 amino acids. Here the CDR3 DNA reads TGTGCCAGCAGCTTAGGAGTTAGCGGGACTACCGGGGAGCTGTTTTTT. It yields the protein CASSLGVSGTTGELFF.

In this sample, this clone turned up once. CDR3 residues: CASSLTSGGAGTGELFF. The CDR3 region has the DNA TGTGCCAGCAGCCTTACTAGCGGGGGGGCGGGCACCGGGGAGCTGTTTTTT. V gene TRBV5-5 combines with J gene TRBJ2-2; 13 nucleotides match TRBD2. V shed 4 bases, J shed 4 bases, and the junction held 7 bases outside the gene matches. Germline loops: CDR1 SGHKS, CDR2 YYEKEE (reference sequence). This CDR3 region has 17 residues.

This sequence joins TRBV6-2 or TRBV6-3 and TRBJ1-6, with D possibly being TRBD1 (6 bases). Trimming shortened V by 2 bases and J by 10 bases, and 12 bases separated the two germline ends. Germline-derived CDR1 and CDR2 are MNHEY and SVGEGT. There are 14 residues in the CDR3. CDR3 region: CASSYKTGTSPLHF. CDR3 DNA sequence: TGTGCCAGCAGTTACAAAACAGGGACCTCACCCCTCCACTTT.

This clone was seen once. The V and J genes are TRBV7-2 and TRBJ2-1; D perhaps matches TRBD2 (5 bases). This CDR3 region has 14 residues. Germline V gives CDR1 SGHTA, CDR2 FQGNSA. The germline V and J ends were trimmed by 0 bases and 6 bases, with 9 bases remaining between them. The CDR3 sequence: CASSLASTSNEQFF. Written as DNA, the CDR3 is TGTGCCAGCAGCTTAGCGAGTACTAGCAATGAGCAGTTCTTC.

This clone was recorded only once. The V gene is TRBV5-1, the J gene TRBJ2-1; TRBD2 agrees at 10 bases. Germline CDR1 and CDR2: SGHRS and YFSETQ. This CDR3 comprises 16 residues. V was clipped by 4 bases and J by 8 bases; unmatched bases: 12. CDR3 sequence reads: CASSASGRAVFDEQFF. The CDR3 DNA reads TGCGCCAGCAGCGCCAGCGGGAGGGCCGTGTTCGATGAGCAGTTCTTC.

This chain uses TRBV7-2 with TRBJ1-4; TRBD1 agrees at 8 bases. Trimming removed 6 bases from V and 5 bases from J; junction bases left unmatched: 8. Germline CDR1 and CDR2: SGHTA and FQGNSA. The CDR3 sequence is 15 residues long. The CDR3 DNA is TGTGCCAGCAGGTTCGACAGGGGTGGAAATGAAAAACTGTTTTTT. Its protein product is CASRFDRGGNEKLFF. Complete variable domain (other parts from reference TRBV7-2 and TRBJ1-4): GAGVSQSPSNKVTEKGKDVELRCDPISGHTALYWYRQSLGQGLEFLIYFQGNSAPDKSGLPSDRFSAERTGGSVSTLTIQRTQQEDSAVYLCASRFDRGGNEKLFFGSGTQLSVL.

This chain connects TRBV6-6 to TRBJ2-7, with 8 bases matching TRBD1. Germline V lookup: CDR1 MNHNY, CDR2 SVGAGI (reference sequence). V was pared by 5 bases and J by 2 bases, with 5 bases of the junction left unmatched. This CDR3 contains 14 residues. The CDR3 coding sequence is TGTGCCAGCAGTAGCGACAGGGGAACCTACGAGCAGTACTTC. Translation: CASSSDRGTYEQYF.

The CDR3 sequence: CASSSNRLAAPYNEQFF. As DNA, the CDR3 is TGTGCCAGCAGCTCAAACCGACTAGCGGCCCCTTACAATGAGCAGTTCTTC. The chain joins TRBV7-3 to TRBJ2-1; 9 bases are shared with TRBD2. Per germline, CDR1 SGHTA and CDR2 FQGTGA. CDR3 length: 17 residues. The J segment lost 4 bases and the V segment lost 4 bases, leaving 11 bases of the junction unmatched.

This sequence joins TRBV9 and TRBJ2-7, with TRBD1 matching 8 bases. CDR3 length: 14 residues. V lost 4 bases and J lost 5; bases outside the gene matches: 8. Germline loops: CDR1 SGDLS, CDR2 YYNGEE. The CDR3 protein is CASSKRTGNDEQYF. The CDR3 DNA reads TGTGCCAGCAGCAAGCGGACAGGGAACGACGAGCAGTACTTC. The entire variable domain, with the rest obtained from reference TRBV9 and TRBJ2-7, is as follows: DSGVTQTPKHLITATGQRVTLRCSPRSGDLSVYWYQQSLDQGLQFLIQYYNGEERAKGNILERFSAQQFPDLHSELNLSSLELGDSALYFCASSKRTGNDEQYFGPGTRLTVT.